Only a few counts were recorded for the clone carrying this T cell receptor beta chain. Its antigen is undetermined. The data stem from a study of T cell repertoires in cytomegalovirus infection. Study-level information: The study used recently identified HLA-C-restricted and well-studied HLA-B-restricted CMV epitopes. Shared public TCR beta signatures pointed to both CMV infection and a matching HLA type. Findings and limits, study-wide: The ex vivo response showed dominance by HLA-C-restricted CMV-specific TCR beta clonotypes. Public TCR beta family frequency separated CMV-and-HLA carriers, including in an independent cohort.

TCRdb reprocessed the reads with MiXCR, giving one entry per CDR3 protein. The sample lists 110,000 or so distinct CDR3 sequences; more than 30% were seen once. V was pared by 5 bases and J by 5 bases, with 5 bases of the junction left unmatched. Germline V CDR1 and CDR2: SGHNT, YENEEA. The CDR3 extends over 16 amino acids. This sample comprised CD8+ T cells from cultured PBMCs, obtained from culture after CMV antigen stimulation. V usage is TRBV11-3 and J usage is TRBJ2-3; 15 bases line up with TRBD2. This clonotype was sampled from a human donor in good health (CMV status not recorded). Some clones in this sample may be carry-over from other donors' samples. For the CDR3, the DNA is TGTGCCAGCAGCCGGACTAGCGGGGGGGCGGAAGATACGCAGTATTTT. It codes for CASSRTSGGAEDTQYF.